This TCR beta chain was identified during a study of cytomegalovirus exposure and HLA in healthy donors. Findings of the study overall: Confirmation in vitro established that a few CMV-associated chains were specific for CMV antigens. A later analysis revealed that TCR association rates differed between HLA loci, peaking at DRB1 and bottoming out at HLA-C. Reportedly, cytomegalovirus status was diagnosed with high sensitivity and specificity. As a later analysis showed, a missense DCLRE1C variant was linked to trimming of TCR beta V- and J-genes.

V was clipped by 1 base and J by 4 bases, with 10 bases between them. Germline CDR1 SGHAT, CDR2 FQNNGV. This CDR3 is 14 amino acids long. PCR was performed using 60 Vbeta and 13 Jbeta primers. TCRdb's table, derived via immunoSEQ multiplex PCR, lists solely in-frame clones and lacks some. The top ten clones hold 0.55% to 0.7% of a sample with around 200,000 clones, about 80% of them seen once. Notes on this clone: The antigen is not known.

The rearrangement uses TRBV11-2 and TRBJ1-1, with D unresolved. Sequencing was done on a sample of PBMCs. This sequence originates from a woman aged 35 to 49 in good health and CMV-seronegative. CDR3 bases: TGTGCCAGCAGCTTAGCCGGGTTCGGCACTGAAGCTTTCTTT. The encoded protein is CASSLAGFGTEAFF.